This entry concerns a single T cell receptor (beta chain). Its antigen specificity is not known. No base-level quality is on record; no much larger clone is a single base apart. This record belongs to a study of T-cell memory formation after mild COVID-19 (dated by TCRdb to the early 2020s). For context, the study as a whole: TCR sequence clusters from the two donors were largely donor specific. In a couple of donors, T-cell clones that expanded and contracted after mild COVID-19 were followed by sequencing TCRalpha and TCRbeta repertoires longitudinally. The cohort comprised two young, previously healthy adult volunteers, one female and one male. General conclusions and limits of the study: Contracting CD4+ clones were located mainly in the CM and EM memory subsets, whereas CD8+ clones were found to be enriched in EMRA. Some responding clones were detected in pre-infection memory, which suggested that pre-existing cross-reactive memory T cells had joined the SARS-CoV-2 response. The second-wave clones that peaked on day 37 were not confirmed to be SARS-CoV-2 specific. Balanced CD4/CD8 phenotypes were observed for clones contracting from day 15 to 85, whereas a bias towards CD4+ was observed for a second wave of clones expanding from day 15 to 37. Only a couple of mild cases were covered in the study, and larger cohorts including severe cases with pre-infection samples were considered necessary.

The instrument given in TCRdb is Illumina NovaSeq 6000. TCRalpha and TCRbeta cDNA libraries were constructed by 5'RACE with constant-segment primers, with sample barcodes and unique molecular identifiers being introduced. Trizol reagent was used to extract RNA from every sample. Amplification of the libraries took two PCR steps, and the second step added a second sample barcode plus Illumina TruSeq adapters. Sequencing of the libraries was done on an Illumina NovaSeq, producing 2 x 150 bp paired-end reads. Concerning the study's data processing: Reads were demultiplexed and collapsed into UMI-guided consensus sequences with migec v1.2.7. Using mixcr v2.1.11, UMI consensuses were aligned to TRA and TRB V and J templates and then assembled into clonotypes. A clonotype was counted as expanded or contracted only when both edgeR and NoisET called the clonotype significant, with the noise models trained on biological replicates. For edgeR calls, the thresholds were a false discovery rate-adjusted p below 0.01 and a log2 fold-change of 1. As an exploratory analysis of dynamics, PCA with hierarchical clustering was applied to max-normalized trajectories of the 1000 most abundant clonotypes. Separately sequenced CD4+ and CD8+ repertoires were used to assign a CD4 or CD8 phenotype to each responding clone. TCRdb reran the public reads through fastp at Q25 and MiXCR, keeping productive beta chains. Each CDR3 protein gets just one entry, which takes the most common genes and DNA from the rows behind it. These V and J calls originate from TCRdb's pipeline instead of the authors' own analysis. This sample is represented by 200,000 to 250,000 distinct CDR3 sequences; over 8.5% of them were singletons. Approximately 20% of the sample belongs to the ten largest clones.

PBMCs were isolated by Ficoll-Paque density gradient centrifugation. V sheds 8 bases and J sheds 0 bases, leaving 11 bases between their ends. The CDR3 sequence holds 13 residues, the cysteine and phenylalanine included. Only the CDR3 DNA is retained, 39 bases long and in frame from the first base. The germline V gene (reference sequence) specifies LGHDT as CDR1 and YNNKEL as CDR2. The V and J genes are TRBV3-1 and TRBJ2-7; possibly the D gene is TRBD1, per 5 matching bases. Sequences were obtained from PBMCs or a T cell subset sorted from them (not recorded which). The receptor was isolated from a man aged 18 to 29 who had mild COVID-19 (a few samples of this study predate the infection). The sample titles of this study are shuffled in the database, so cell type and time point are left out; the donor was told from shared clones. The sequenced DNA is TGTGCCAGCCGTAACAGGAGCTCCTACGAGCAGTACTTC. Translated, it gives CASRNRSSYEQYF.